The 18 T cell receptor beta chains below were found in one sample sequenced in a study of blood T cells in healthy people across ages. With a J-beta primer mix and a sample-barcoded 5' primer, a second PCR ran about 7 to 12 cycles. TCRdb called the 5' RACE reads again in MiXCR, with one record for every CDR3 protein. The data hold more than 800,000 distinct CDR3 sequences, with around 28% observed a single time. The sample was blood. The receptors here all came from a woman of 80 years or more in good health.

Note on this clonotype: A much larger clone lies a single base off, so this may be a read error. The rearrangement uses TRBV7-9 and TRBJ2-7; TRBD1 matches 7 bases. The CDR3 spans 14 residues. The junction had 5 bases not matched to a gene; V was cut back by 6 bases and J by 0 bases. Germline lookup yields CDR1 SEHNR and CDR2 FQNEAQ (reference sequence). CDR3 in amino acids: CASSPDRPSYEQYF. CDR3 coding DNA: TGTGCCAGCAGTCCGGACAGGCCCTCCTACGAGCAGTACTTC. The full variable domain, completed using reference TRBV7-9 and TRBJ2-7, is DTGVSQNPRHKITKRGQNVTFRCDPISEHNRLYWYRQTLGQGPEFLTYFQNEAQLEKSRLLSDRFSAERPKGSFSTLEIQRTEQGDSAMYLCASSPDRPSYEQYFGPGTRLTVT.

As concerns this clonotype: This sequence may be a read error, since a much larger clone differs from it by one base. V is TRBV4-2 and J is TRBJ2-1, with 10 bases fitting TRBD1. This CDR3 is built from 16 residues. CDR1 is LGHNA and CDR2 is YNFKEQ in the germline V gene. CDR3 sequence (DNA): TGTGCCGGCAGCCGGCCCGGACAGGGGGGCCGGGATGAGCAGTTCTTC. It encodes CAGSRPGQGGRDEQFF.

This clonotype was detected once. V usage is TRBV7-2 and J usage is TRBJ1-5; D not resolved. This CDR3 has 14 residues. CDR1 and CDR2 from the germline V gene are SGHTA and FQGNSA. Trimming shortened V by 7 bases and J by 4 bases, and 14 bases separated the two germline ends. The CDR3 coding sequence is TGTGCCAGCAATGTCGGAGGGAATAATCAGCCCCAGCATTTT. Protein: CASNVGGNNQPQHF.

This chain connects TRBV20-1 to TRBJ1-2; 10 bases align to TRBD1. The CDR3 has 12 amino acids. CDR1 is DFQATT and CDR2 is SNEGSKA in the germline V gene (reference sequence). The V gene end was trimmed by 3 bases and the J gene end by 7 bases; junction bases not matched to a gene: 2. CDR3 sequence (DNA): TGCAGTGCTAGGGACAGGGGGGTTGGCTACACCTTC. This encodes CSARDRGVGYTF.

This clonotype appeared many times. The chain couples TRBV12-3 or TRBV12-4 to TRBJ2-1, with 9 bases identical to TRBD1. Losses at the gene ends were 6 bases for V and 2 bases for J; bases not matched to a gene: 5. The CDR3 has 15 amino acids. The CDR3 reads CASRPGTGTYNEQFF. DNA for the CDR3: TGTGCCAGCAGGCCTGGGACAGGGACCTACAATGAGCAGTTCTTC.

This clonotype was seen at least ten times. The genes are TRBV3-1 and TRBJ2-7; D gene ambiguous. This CDR3 region has 13 residues. Between the trimmed V and J ends, which lost 3 bases and 6 bases, there was a span of 12 bases. Germline V gives CDR1 LGHDT, CDR2 YNNKEL (reference sequence). CDR3 nucleotide sequence: TGTGCCAGCAGCCAGGGCCGGTTGTCCGAGCAGTACTTC. This codes for CASSQGRLSEQYF.

The chain carries TRBV2 and TRBJ1-5; TRBD1 is a possible D gene (5 bases). Trimming removed 7 bases from V and 1 base from J, with 11 bases in between. CDR3 size: 14 residues. Germline V gene lookup returns CDR1 SNHLY and CDR2 FYNNEI. This CDR3 reads CASNSRVSNQPQHF. CDR3 nucleotides: TGTGCCAGCAATAGCAGGGTGAGCAATCAGCCCCAGCATTTT.

The V gene is TRBV6-6, the J gene TRBJ2-2; TRBD1 might be the D (6 bases). This CDR3 region has 15 residues. The germline V gene has CDR1 MNHNY and CDR2 SVGAGI (reference sequence). V was trimmed by 7 bases and J by 0 bases, leaving 12 bases between them. In DNA form, the CDR3 reads TGTGCCAGCAAGGGCGGACAGACGAACACCGGGGAGCTGTTTTTT. It encodes CASKGGQTNTGELFF.

The table lists this clonotype with many counts. This chain uses TRBV5-6 with TRBJ2-7; the D gene is possibly TRBD1 (6 bases). Per the germline V gene, CDR1 is SGHDT and CDR2 is YYEEEE. Trimming took off 2 bases at V and 2 bases at J, with 11 bases between the two ends. The CDR3 sequence is 14 residues long. As DNA, the CDR3 is TGTGCCAGCAGCTTTAGGGACACCCCCTACGAGCAGTACTTC. Its protein product is CASSFRDTPYEQYF.

This clonotype turned up a few times. The chain links TRBV18 to TRBJ2-3; 8 nucleotides align to TRBD2. Per germline, CDR1 KGHSH and CDR2 LQKENI. V trimming: 0 bases; J trimming: 2 bases; junction bases outside the gene matches: 1. This CDR3 has 15 amino acids. The CDR3 DNA sequence: TGTGCCAGCTCACCACCTAGCGGGGCCACAGATACGCAGTATTTT. Its translation is CASSPPSGATDTQYF.

The chain links TRBV5-5 to TRBJ2-4; D call uncertain. The V end lost 0 bases, the J end lost 13 bases, and 23 bases lay between the germline ends. This CDR3 has 16 residues. In germline, CDR1 is SGHKS, CDR2 YYEKEE (reference sequence). The CDR3 loop is CASSLDLEPQYNEQYF. The CDR3 nucleotides read TGTGCCAGCAGCTTGGACCTGGAGCCACAGTACAATGAGCAGTACTTC.

With respect to this clonotype: It may be a read error: a sequence one base away is much more abundant. V is TRBV9 and J is TRBJ2-5; D not resolved. The CDR3 length is 16 residues. Germline V gene sequence: CDR1 SGDLS, CDR2 YYNGEE. The V end lost 2 bases, the J end lost 2 bases, and 16 bases lay between the germline ends. The chain's CDR3 is CASSVLGSLRQETQYF. The DNA for the CDR3 is TGTGCCAGCAGCGTTCTCGGCTCCTTGAGGCAAGAGACCCAGTACTTC.

On this clonotype: This may be a read error: a much more frequent sequence differs by one nucleotide. The CDR3 loop is CASSAPDSGYTDAQYF. The CDR3 DNA follows: TGTGCCAGCAGTGCCCCAGACAGTGGATACACAGATGCGCAGTATTTT. The chain recombines TRBV2 with TRBJ2-3; TRBD1 might be the D (5 bases). Germline V gene data show CDR1 as SNHLY and CDR2 as FYNNEI. The CDR3 has 16 residues.

The chain combines TRBV6-6 with TRBJ2-7; possibly TRBD1 for D (6 bases). Deletions cut 6 bases from V and 0 bases from J, with 12 bases between. The CDR3 is made up of 14 amino acids. CDR1 and CDR2 from the germline V gene are MNHNY and SVGAGI (reference sequence). DNA of the CDR3: TGTGCCAGCAGGGACGGACAGTCCTCCTACGAGCAGTACTTC. Its translation is CASRDGQSSYEQYF.

The V call is TRBV6-5, the J call TRBJ1-2; D remains unclear. CDR1 MNHEY and CDR2 SVGAGI come from the germline V gene. The V gene lost 10 bases and the J gene lost 8 bases, with 14 bases spanning the gap. The length of the CDR3 is 11 residues. This CDR3 reads CATAEVGGYTF. The DNA for the CDR3 is TGTGCCACCGCCGAGGTTGGGGGCTACACCTTC.

This clonotype was recorded at least ten times. In DNA form, the CDR3 reads TGTGCCAGCAGTTACAGGGTTAGCTCCTACAATGAGCAGTTCTTC. Translated: CASSYRVSSYNEQFF. V and J are TRBV6-5 and TRBJ2-1; D is ambiguous. Germline CDR1 MNHEY, CDR2 SVGAGI. This CDR3 region has 15 residues. V lost 2 bases to trimming and J lost 0 bases, with 8 bases between them.

In this sample, this clonotype turned up a few times. The gene calls are TRBV12-3 or TRBV12-4 and TRBJ2-3, with TRBD2 as a possible D gene (7 bases). The germline V and J ends were trimmed by 6 bases and 4 bases, with 17 bases remaining between them. This CDR3 spans 15 amino acids. The CDR3 region is CASRVAGGGADTQYF. The CDR3 coding sequence is TGTGCCAGCAGAGTCGCCGGCGGGGGCGCAGATACGCAGTATTTT.

There are a few counts of this clonotype. The gene calls are TRBV20-1 and TRBJ1-1, with D possibly being TRBD1 (6 bases). Trimming removed 5 bases from V and 8 bases from J, with 18 bases in between. This CDR3 region has 13 residues. Germline CDR1 and CDR2: DFQATT and SNEGSKA (reference sequence). DNA for the CDR3: TGCAGTGCTCTACGGACAGATAGGAAAGAAGCTTTCTTT. Amino acids: CSALRTDRKEAFF.